This TCR beta chain was sequenced in a study of human T cells and chemical hapten exposure. This clonotype was counted at least ten times. TCRdb reprocessed the RACE reads via MiXCR and lists one record per CDR3 protein. The sample carries about 49,000 distinct CDR3 sequences, around 9% recorded once. Regarding time point: patch test 1, 2 weeks after DPC sensitization. Treatment in this sample: therapeutic diphenylcyclopropenone sensitization with weekly scalp DPC. Germline CDR1 and CDR2: MNHEY and SVGAGI. Trimming took 2 bases from V and 10 from J, leaving 12 bases between them. The CDR3 covers 14 residues.

The specimen was whole blood, collected in connection with sensitization to the hapten diphenylcyclopropenone (DPC). The TCR was taken from a woman aged 45-65 years with alopecia areata. Some clones in this sample may be carry-over from other donors' samples. This chain joins TRBV6-5 and TRBJ1-6; no clear D. The CDR3 DNA is TGTGCCAGCAGTTACAAGGGCATTATCTCACCCCTCCACTTT. It encodes CASSYKGIISPLHF.